The 25 T cell receptor beta chains below were found in one sample sequenced in a study of T cells and Merkel cell carcinoma outcomes. The method was immunoSEQ multiplex PCR; TCRdb's version includes in-frame clones alone and lacks a portion of them. The profile covers around 2,000 clones, with about 92% appearing a single time and more than 2% taken by the ten largest. The specimen was tumor tissue from Merkel cell carcinoma. These receptors originate from a human donor with Merkel cell carcinoma.

The CDR3 sequence is CASSLGRLASTDTQYF. As DNA, the CDR3 is TGTGCCAGCAGCTTAGGCCGACTAGCGAGCACAGATACGCAGTATTTT. This chain links TRBV13 with TRBJ2-3; 8 bases match TRBD2. Germline CDR1 reads PRHDT; CDR2 reads FYEKMQ (reference sequence). The CDR3 has 16 residues. After removal of 0 bases from V and 0 bases from J, the junction contained 2 bases not matched to a gene.

The chain links TRBV4-2 to TRBJ2-6; TRBD1 matches at 8 bases. Germline V gene data show CDR1 as LGHNA and CDR2 as YNFKEQ. Trimming at V came to 4 bases and at J to 2 bases, leaving 1 base not matched to a gene. The CDR3 is 15 amino acids. The CDR3 protein is CASSLTGAGANVLTF. The CDR3 DNA reads as TGTGCCAGCAGCCTGACAGGGGCTGGGGCCAACGTCCTGACTTTC.

This rearrangement joins TRBV11-3 to TRBJ2-7, with 9 bases aligning to TRBD2. Germline CDR1 reads SGHNT; CDR2 reads YENEEA. V shed 5 bases and J 3 bases; nucleotides not matched to a gene: 8. CDR3 length: 15 residues. CDR3 protein: CASSIGLAGIYEQYF. The CDR3 DNA follows: TGTGCCAGCAGCATAGGGCTAGCGGGGATCTACGAGCAGTACTTC. Based on the CDR3 plus reference TRBV11-3 and TRBJ2-7, the full variable domain is EAGVVQSPRYKIIEKKQPVAFWCNPISGHNTLYWYLQNLGQGPELLIRYENEEAVDDSQLPKDRFSAERLKGVDSTLKIQPAELGDSAVYLCASSIGLAGIYEQYFGPGTRLTVT.

The chain uses TRBV5-6 and TRBJ2-5; unclear D gene. The germline V gene encodes CDR1 SGHDT and CDR2 YYEEEE. The V and J ends lost 2 bases and 1 base respectively, with 6 bases between them. The length of the CDR3 is 13 residues. The chain's CDR3 is CASSFETQETQYF. For the CDR3, the DNA is TGTGCCAGCAGCTTCGAAACCCAAGAGACCCAGTACTTC.

CDR3 protein: CSASGTMSTGELFF. CDR3 nucleotide sequence: TGCAGCGCCTCCGGGACAATGAGTACCGGGGAGCTGTTTTTT. The chain combines TRBV29-1 with TRBJ2-2; D perhaps matches TRBD1 (6 bases). The V end lost 7 bases, the J end lost 5 bases, and 17 bases lay between the germline ends. This CDR3 has 14 amino acids. Germline V gene lookup returns CDR1 SQVTM and CDR2 ANQGSEA.

The rearrangement uses TRBV7-2 and TRBJ2-7, with 12 bases lining up with TRBD2. Trimming cost V 8 bases and J 6 bases; bases outside gene matches: 8. This CDR3 has 14 residues. The germline V gene encodes CDR1 SGHTA and CDR2 FQGNSA. CDR3 region: CASQTSGGPGEQYF. CDR3 nucleotide sequence: TGTGCCAGCCAAACTAGCGGGGGGCCGGGCGAGCAGTACTTC.

V gene TRBV18 combines with J gene TRBJ1-5; D is undetermined. V shed 4 bases and J shed 3 bases, with 13 bases lying between them. This CDR3 is built from 15 residues. Per germline, CDR1 KGHSH and CDR2 LQKENI. The CDR3 loop reads CASSLGMAHNQPQHF. The CDR3 DNA is TGTGCCAGCTCACTCGGGATGGCCCACAATCAGCCCCAGCATTTT.

The table lists this clone with a count of one. The rearrangement uses TRBV5-4 and TRBJ1-1, with TRBD1 matching over 8 bases. CDR3 length equals 15 residues. J lost 7 bases, V lost 4 bases, and 12 bases had no gene match. Germline CDR1 is SGHNT and CDR2 is YYREEE (reference sequence). CDR3 amino acids: CASSDGQGNPNEAFF. CDR3 nucleotides: TGTGCCAGCAGCGACGGACAGGGAAACCCTAATGAAGCTTTCTTT.

With regard to this clone: The junction departs from the called germline gene at one end, perhaps through a read error. This rearrangement joins TRBV5-1 to TRBJ1-1; 9 nucleotides line up with TRBD1. This CDR3 comprises 13 residues. The germline V gene encodes CDR1 SGHRS and CDR2 YFSETQ. The CDR3 protein is CASSIGQGTEAFF. The DNA of the CDR3 is TGCGCTAGCAGCATAGGACAGGGGACTGAAGCTTTCTTT.

The chain carries TRBV5-1 and TRBJ1-6, with 7 positions matching TRBD1. V lost 0 bases and J lost 6; bases outside the gene matches: 0. Germline loops: CDR1 SGHRS, CDR2 YFSETQ. The CDR3 sequence is 14 residues long. In DNA form, the CDR3 reads TGCGCCAGCAGCTTGGGACAGGGTAATTCACCCCTCCACTTT. It translates to CASSLGQGNSPLHF.

The V gene is TRBV6-4, the J gene TRBJ1-5; D unresolved. The CDR3 length is 14 residues. Between the trimmed V and J ends, which lost 3 bases and 5 bases, there was a span of 11 bases. The germline CDR1 and CDR2 sequences are MRHNA and SNTAGT. CDR3 region: CASSEWVGHQPQHF. Written as DNA, the CDR3 is TGTGCCAGCAGTGAATGGGTAGGACATCAGCCCCAGCATTTT.

CDR3 in amino acids: CASSGGDVRPNEQFF. The DNA for the CDR3 is TGTGCCAGCAGCGGGGGGGATGTAAGGCCTAATGAGCAGTTCTTC. This rearrangement joins TRBV7-9 to TRBJ2-1; 7 nucleotides match TRBD2. Germline-derived CDR1 and CDR2 are SEHNR and FQNEAQ (reference sequence). Trimming at V came to 5 bases and at J to 7 bases, leaving 11 bases not matched to a gene. The CDR3 has 15 amino acids.

As regards this clone: Distinct nucleotide sequences in the sample also encode this CDR3. The chain employs TRBV7-6 and TRBJ2-1; D is ambiguous. Germline loops: CDR1 SGHVS, CDR2 FNYEAQ. The ends were cut back, 0 bases at V and 9 bases at J, with 6 bases in the middle. The length of the CDR3 is 12 residues. The CDR3 DNA follows: TGTGCCAGCAGCTTAGCGAAGGGTGAGCAGTTCTTC. Encoded protein: CASSLAKGEQFF.

J is TRBJ2-7 and V is TRBV28; D is unresolved. The CDR3 has 13 residues. The germline CDR1 and CDR2 sequences are MDHEN and SYDVKM. The V end was cut by 1 base, the J end by 5 bases, with 9 bases between. The CDR3 DNA sequence: TGTGCCAGCAGTTTATCGACCCGCAACGAGCAGTACTTC. It specifies CASSLSTRNEQYF.

The V call is TRBV10-1, the J call TRBJ2-3, with TRBD2 as a possible D gene (5 bases). CDR1 and CDR2 from the germline V gene are WNHNN and SYGVQD (reference sequence). The CDR3 covers 13 residues. V lost 8 bases and J 5 bases, leaving 14 bases between the germline ends. The CDR3 coding sequence is TGCGCCAGCGCAAACGGGGTGGGAGATACGCAGTATTTT. As protein: CASANGVGDTQYF.

The chain carries TRBV4-1 and TRBJ2-3; D uncertain. The V gene lost 1 base and the J gene lost 6 bases, with 8 bases spanning the gap. There are 13 residues in the CDR3. Germline V gene sequence: CDR1 MGHRA, CDR2 YSYEKL. CDR3 coding DNA: TGCGCCAGCAGCCAAGTGATCCTTGATACGCAGTATTTT. This translates into CASSQVILDTQYF.

The V gene is TRBV11-3, the J gene TRBJ2-1; TRBD2 matches at 9 bases. Trimming cost V 5 bases and J 6 bases; bases outside gene matches: 8. CDR1 SGHNT and CDR2 YENEEA come from the germline V gene. The CDR3 covers 15 residues. DNA of the CDR3: TGTGCCAGCAGCGTACCTTGGACTAGCGCCAATGAGCAGTTCTTC. Its protein product is CASSVPWTSANEQFF.

This chain links TRBV5-1 with TRBJ2-3; 10 nucleotides match TRBD1. This CDR3 spans 16 amino acids. V lost 3 bases and J lost 4; bases outside the gene matches: 8. CDR1 and CDR2 from the germline V gene are SGHRS and YFSETQ. The CDR3 region is CASSSLGQGRADTQYF. CDR3 DNA sequence: TGCGCCAGCAGCTCCCTGGGACAGGGGAGGGCAGATACGCAGTATTTT.

This chain links TRBV27 with TRBJ2-7; TRBD1 or TRBD2 may be the D gene (5 bases each). Germline assignment: CDR1 MNHEY and CDR2 SMNVEV (reference sequence). V lost 6 bases and J 3 bases, leaving 12 bases between the germline ends. This CDR3 has 13 amino acids. This chain's CDR3 is CASRGTDFYEQYF. The CDR3 coding sequence is TGTGCCAGCAGAGGGACGGACTTCTACGAGCAGTACTTC.

The J gene is TRBJ2-7, the V gene TRBV4-2; 8 bases align to TRBD1. CDR1 LGHNA and CDR2 YNFKEQ come from the germline V gene. The CDR3 is 17 amino acids. The J segment lost 0 bases and the V segment lost 5 bases, leaving 12 bases of the junction unmatched. This CDR3 reads CASSKTSGTGYSYEQYF. The DNA of the CDR3 is TGTGCCAGCAGCAAAACCTCCGGGACAGGATACTCCTACGAGCAGTACTTC.

About this clone itself: Sequence at one end of the junction differs from germline and may be a read error. The V gene is TRBV5-1, the J gene TRBJ1-1, with 7 nucleotides matching TRBD1. The CDR3 covers 14 residues. CDR1 SGHRS and CDR2 YFSETQ come from the germline V gene. The CDR3 DNA reads TGCGCCAACAGCGGGGACAGCTTGAACACTGAAGCTTTCTTT. It translates to CANSGDSLNTEAFF. Filled out from reference TRBV5-1 and TRBJ1-1, the complete variable domain reads KAGVTQTPRYLIKTRGQQVTLSCSPISGHRSVSWYQQTPGQGLQFLFEYFSETQRNKGNFPGRFSGRQFSNSRSEMNVSTLELGDSALYLCANSGDSLNTEAFFGQGTRLTVV.

J is TRBJ1-1 and V is TRBV10-1, with D tentatively TRBD1 (6 bases). V was cut by 1 base and J by 4 bases, with 13 bases left in between. Germline-derived CDR1 and CDR2 are WNHNN and SYGVQD (reference sequence). The CDR3 contains 15 residues. The CDR3 nucleotides are TGCGCCAGCAGTGAGTTCAGTGGCAGGGGCACTGAAGCTTTCTTT. It is translated as CASSEFSGRGTEAFF.

V usage is TRBV27 and J usage is TRBJ1-2; D is undetermined. The germline gives CDR1 MNHEY, CDR2 SMNVEV (reference sequence). V was clipped by 3 bases and J by 0 bases, with 14 bases between them. The CDR3 covers 16 residues. CDR3 DNA: TGTGCCAGCAGTTTGGGCGCAGGATTAGCTAACTATGGCTACACCTTC. Translation gives CASSLGAGLANYGYTF.

A single count supports this clone. J is TRBJ2-5 and V is TRBV10-2, with a possible D match to TRBD2 (6 bases). The germline gives CDR1 WSHSY, CDR2 SAAADI. The ends were cut back, 2 bases at V and 5 bases at J, with 15 bases in the middle. This CDR3 is built from 15 residues. CDR3 sequence: CASSEGGIGSETQYF. Here the CDR3 DNA reads TGCGCCAGCAGTGAGGGGGGGATCGGCTCGGAGACCCAGTACTTC.

V usage is TRBV6-6 and J usage is TRBJ1-1, with unresolved D. Germline values: CDR1 MNHNY, CDR2 SVGAGI (reference sequence). V lost 6 bases, J lost 0 bases, and 2 bases lay in between. This CDR3 contains 11 residues. In DNA, the CDR3 is TGTGCCAGCAGGCTGAACACTGAAGCTTTCTTT. This codes for CASRLNTEAFF.